The sequence of this T cell receptor beta chain was determined in a study of T cells expressing NK-cell markers. Study-level background: Sequencing of TCR beta repertoires drew on sorted CD3+CD56+NKG2C+, CD3+CD56+NKG2C- and CD3+CD56-NKG2C+ T cells. Eight donors were sequenced, seven testing HCMV-seropositive and one testing seronegative.

After re-calling the 5' RACE reads, TCRdb lists one entry per CDR3 protein, DNA absent. This listing includes 350,000 to 400,000 distinct CDR3 sequences. The CDR3 has 11 residues. Specimen: blood T cells: a sorted CD56 or NKG2C T cell subset, CD4+ or CD8+ T cells, or bulk PBMC T cells (not recorded which). J is TRBJ1-1 and V is TRBV12-3 or TRBV12-4. The receptor was derived from a woman aged 45-65 years in good health. The CDR3 is CASSPTNKAFF.